Sequencing of this TCR beta chain was carried out in a study of response to subunit inactivated influenza vaccine. Study-level findings and limits: Each seasonal flu vaccination may recruit only limited new T cells, authors suggested.

CDR1 DFQATT and CDR2 SNEGSKA come from the germline V gene (reference sequence). The junction had 15 bases not matched to a gene; V was cut back by 1 base and J by 5 bases. The CDR3 spans 18 residues. TCRdb fed the RT-PCR reads into MiXCR, producing one record per CDR3 protein. The sample lists around 520,000 distinct CDR3 sequences; over 9.5% were seen once. This clonotype has a handful of counts. The antigen remains unidentified. The specimen comprised PBMCs from blood, sampled on the day of vaccination. This receptor was taken from a middle-aged man who received an inactivated influenza vaccine. The chain combines TRBV20-1 with TRBJ2-5; the match to TRBD2 covers 11 bases. CDR3 in DNA: TGCAGTGCTAGAGTCACTAGCGGGAGAATGATGGGGCGTGAGACCCAGTACTTC. Its translation is CSARVTSGRMMGRETQYF.